One sample yielded the 29 T cell receptor beta chains listed below, sequenced in a study of blood T cell repertoires in COVID-19. Here immunoSEQ multiplex PCR was the method, and the copy in TCRdb shows in-frame clones only, minus some. Altogether about 210,000 clones are present, about 91% being singletons, with the ten largest covering more than 0.95%. The specimen was peripheral blood. The receptors derive from a man younger than 45 with acute or convalescent COVID-19.

This clone was detected once. The rearrangement links TRBV28 to TRBJ1-2; possible D gene TRBD1, 5 bases. The ends were cut back, 7 bases at V and 4 bases at J, with 10 bases in the middle. The CDR3 consists of 12 residues. Germline V gives CDR1 MDHEN, CDR2 SYDVKM. In nucleotides, the CDR3 is TGTGCCAGCAAGGTTCAGGGCTATGGCTACACCTTC. Protein sequence: CASKVQGYGYTF.

The J gene is TRBJ1-2, the V gene TRBV18; D not certain. With 4 bases removed from V and 2 bases from J, the gap between germline ends came to 17 bases. This CDR3 has 16 residues. Germline CDR1 is KGHSH and CDR2 is LQKENI. In nucleotides, the CDR3 is TGTGCCAGCTCACGCACAGACCAAGGAGGGAACTATGGCTACACCTTC. Its protein is CASSRTDQGGNYGYTF.

This chain connects TRBV6-5 to TRBJ1-4; possible D gene TRBD1, 5 bases. Per the germline V gene, CDR1 is MNHEY and CDR2 is SVGAGI. The germline V and J ends were trimmed by 6 bases and 0 bases, with 11 bases remaining between them. The CDR3 is 15 residues long. The CDR3, as DNA: TGTGCCAGCAGACAAGACAGAGCAACTAATGAAAAACTGTTTTTT. This encodes CASRQDRATNEKLFF.

This sequence joins TRBV7-9 and TRBJ1-2; TRBD1 matches at 9 bases. The ends lost 0 bases at V and 5 bases at J; junction bases unmatched: 1. CDR1 and CDR2 from the germline V gene are SEHNR and FQNEAQ (reference sequence). The CDR3 is made up of 14 amino acids. The CDR3 protein is CASSLAGTGYGYTF. CDR3 in DNA: TGTGCCAGCAGCTTAGCCGGGACAGGGTATGGCTACACCTTC.

The rearrangement links TRBV18 to TRBJ2-3, with 10 bases aligning to TRBD1. This CDR3 is built from 14 residues. Germline V gives CDR1 KGHSH, CDR2 LQKENI. The ends lost 4 bases at V and 5 bases at J; junction bases unmatched: 3. The CDR3 DNA reads TGTGCCAGCTCACGGGACAGGGGCGAAGATACGCAGTATTTT. Translation: CASSRDRGEDTQYF.

The CDR3 DNA sequence: TGTGCCATCAGTGAAACTAACTGGTACAGGGGTTTGACTGAAGCTTTCTTT. This codes for CAISETNWYRGLTEAFF. This chain connects TRBV10-3 to TRBJ1-1; TRBD1 matches 7 bases. This CDR3 is 17 amino acids long. Germline loops: CDR1 ENHRY, CDR2 SYGVKD. With 3 bases clipped from V and 5 bases from J, the junction kept 15 bases outside the gene matches.

The V and J genes are TRBV28 and TRBJ2-3; a weak D match, TRBD1 (5 bases). Germline V gene sequence: CDR1 MDHEN, CDR2 SYDVKM. There are 12 residues in the CDR3. The V end lost 7 bases, the J end lost 8 bases, and 13 bases lay between the germline ends. The CDR3 sequence is CASKGQQITQYF. Written as DNA, the CDR3 is TGTGCCAGCAAGGGGCAGCAAATTACGCAGTATTTT.

The chain has TRBV28 and TRBJ2-7; maybe TRBD1 (6 bases). Trimming shortened V by 6 bases and J by 3 bases, and 24 bases separated the two germline ends. In germline, CDR1 is MDHEN, CDR2 SYDVKM. The CDR3 is 17 residues long. The CDR3 DNA is TGTGCCAGCAGCACTTCAGGTGTGGGGGCGCGATTCTACGAGCAGTACTTC. Protein product: CASSTSGVGARFYEQYF.

This clone was counted only a few times. The V and J genes are TRBV19 and TRBJ1-1; no reliable D call. In germline, CDR1 is LNHDA, CDR2 SQIVND (reference sequence). CDR3 size: 12 residues. Deletions cut 11 bases from V and 4 bases from J, with 14 bases between. CDR3 DNA sequence: TGTGCCTCTGGCTGGGGAGGCACTGAAGCTTTCTTT. It encodes CASGWGGTEAFF.

This chain links TRBV7-9 with TRBJ2-1, with 10 bases fitting TRBD2. Germline V gene data show CDR1 as SEHNR and CDR2 as FQNEAQ (reference sequence). The junction had 19 bases not matched to a gene; V was cut back by 5 bases and J by 12 bases. This CDR3 has 17 amino acids. The CDR3 loop reads CASSHRLFEREGQLQFF. The CDR3 nucleotides read TGTGCCAGCAGCCACCGGTTGTTTGAGCGGGAGGGCCAGTTGCAGTTCTTC.

V usage is TRBV6-2 or TRBV6-3 and J usage is TRBJ2-5; unclear D gene. The CDR3 is made up of 14 amino acids. Germline assignment: CDR1 MNHEY and CDR2 SVGEGT. V lost 2 bases and J lost 2, with 9 bases in between. The CDR3 protein is CASSYAAVQETQYF. Written as DNA, the CDR3 is TGTGCCAGCAGTTACGCGGCGGTTCAAGAGACCCAGTACTTC.

The V call is TRBV5-1, the J call TRBJ1-5, with 10 bases fitting TRBD1. Germline lookup yields CDR1 SGHRS and CDR2 YFSETQ. Unmatched junction bases numbered 7, after V lost 4 bases and J lost 6 bases. This CDR3 has 15 amino acids. The CDR3 region is CASSQTGGYSQPQHF. CDR3 nucleotides: TGCGCCAGCAGCCAGACAGGGGGCTACAGTCAGCCCCAGCATTTT.

V is TRBV27 and J is TRBJ2-1, with 9 bases identical to TRBD2. The CDR3 length is 17 residues. V dropped 5 bases and J dropped 9; count of bases not matched to a gene: 17. Germline assignment: CDR1 MNHEY and CDR2 SMNVEV (reference sequence). The DNA for the CDR3 is TGTGCCAGCAGTCTCATCGCGTCGGCGGGGGGGCCGCGTGAGCAGTTCTTC. It encodes CASSLIASAGGPREQFF.

The chain combines TRBV28 with TRBJ2-7; tentative D call: TRBD1 (7 bases). The CDR3 is made up of 15 amino acids. Trimming left V 6 bases short and J 0 bases short, with 15 bases between. Germline CDR1 is MDHEN and CDR2 is SYDVKM. CDR3 residues: CASSSGGGVSYEQYF. The CDR3, as DNA: TGTGCCAGCAGCTCCGGAGGGGGCGTCTCCTACGAGCAGTACTTC.

The V call is TRBV28, the J call TRBJ2-6; 8 bases agree with TRBD1. Trimming cost V 3 bases and J 1 base; bases outside gene matches: 11. Germline V gene lookup returns CDR1 MDHEN and CDR2 SYDVKM. CDR3 size: 19 residues. The CDR3 region has the DNA TGTGCCAGCAGTTTCCGCACATACAGGGGGAGATCTGGGGCCAACGTCCTGACTTTC. Translating it yields CASSFRTYRGRSGANVLTF. Using reference TRBV28 and TRBJ2-6 for the parts outside the CDR3, the full variable domain is DVKVTQSSRYLVKRTGEKVFLECVQDMDHENMFWYRQDPGLGLRLIYFSYDVKMKEKGDIPEGYSVSREKKERFSLILESASTNQTSMYLCASSFRTYRGRSGANVLTFGAGSRLTVL.

The table lists this clone with a few counts. The chain links TRBV7-9 to TRBJ1-6, with D tentatively TRBD1 (6 bases). Trimming removed 1 base at V and 7 bases at J, with 11 bases between. The germline V gene has CDR1 SEHNR and CDR2 FQNEAQ (reference sequence). The CDR3 is 15 amino acids. Here the CDR3 DNA reads TGTGCCAGCAGCTTAGAGGGGGGGCAGAATTCACCCCTCCACTTT. As protein: CASSLEGGQNSPLHF.

CDR3 nucleotides: TGCAGCGCCGAACAGGGTTCTTACACTGAAGCTTTCTTT. Protein product: CSAEQGSYTEAFF. The chain uses TRBV29-1 and TRBJ1-1, with a possible D match to TRBD1 (6 bases). The V end lost 7 bases, the J end lost 3 bases, and 15 bases lay between the germline ends. The length of the CDR3 is 13 residues. CDR1 is SQVTM and CDR2 is ANQGSEA in the germline V gene.

This clone was counted a few times. The J gene is TRBJ1-2, the V gene TRBV6-1; 8 positions match TRBD1. This CDR3 has 16 amino acids. V gave up 3 bases and J gave up 4 bases; unmatched junction bases: 10. Germline V gives CDR1 MNHNS, CDR2 SASEGT. The CDR3, as DNA: TGTGCCAGCAGTGACCAGGACAGGGAGTACGCCTATGGCTACACCTTC. Its translation is CASSDQDREYAYGYTF.

J is TRBJ1-5 and V is TRBV29-1, with TRBD1 matching 8 bases. The germline gives CDR1 SQVTM, CDR2 ANQGSEA. The CDR3 runs to 18 residues. V shed 0 bases, J shed 7 bases, and the junction held 17 bases outside the gene matches. CDR3 sequence: CSVEDKGRYDRGDQPQHF. The CDR3 DNA is TGCAGCGTTGAAGACAAGGGGCGCTACGACAGGGGTGACCAGCCCCAGCATTTT.

The V and J genes are TRBV24-1 and TRBJ2-1; a weak D match, TRBD2 (6 bases). Trimming removed 4 bases at V and 3 bases at J, with 12 bases between. In germline, CDR1 is KGHDR, CDR2 SFDVKD. This CDR3 comprises 15 residues. CDR3 sequence (DNA): TGTGCCACCAGTGACCCGGGGAGGAACTACAATGAGCAGTTCTTC. Residues: CATSDPGRNYNEQFF.

The chain carries TRBV24-1 and TRBJ2-3; perhaps TRBD1 as D (6 bases). V lost 9 bases and J 2 bases, leaving 14 bases between the germline ends. From germline, CDR1 is KGHDR and CDR2 SFDVKD. This CDR3 spans 14 amino acids. CDR3 sequence (DNA): TGTGCCACCGGGACAACCAGTCCCACAGATACGCAGTATTTT. Its translation: CATGTTSPTDTQYF.

V is TRBV9 and J is TRBJ1-5, with D perhaps TRBD1 (5 bases). The CDR3 loop spans 14 amino acids. Germline values: CDR1 SGDLS, CDR2 YYNGEE. With 6 bases removed from V and 8 bases from J, the gap between germline ends came to 18 bases. The CDR3: CASNGGSHGEPQHF. The CDR3 nucleotides read TGTGCCAGCAATGGGGGGTCCCACGGGGAGCCCCAGCATTTT.

The CDR3 loop reads CASSHDSARPQHF. CDR3 in DNA: TGTGCCAGCAGCCATGACTCGGCTCGACCCCAGCATTTT. The chain employs TRBV6-5 and TRBJ1-5; D gene ambiguous. CDR1 and CDR2 from the germline V gene are MNHEY and SVGAGI. The CDR3 runs 13 residues. Trimming took off 6 bases at V and 10 bases at J, with 16 bases between the two ends.

This chain uses TRBV5-6 with TRBJ2-3, with 8 bases lining up with TRBD2. V shed 2 bases and J 7 bases; nucleotides not matched to a gene: 15. The CDR3 loop spans 17 amino acids. Per the germline V gene, CDR1 is SGHDT and CDR2 is YYEEEE. CDR3 nucleotides: TGTGCCAGCAGCTTCGAAATAGCGGGAAATATCCTCAATACGCAGTATTTT. It is translated as CASSFEIAGNILNTQYF.

Of note for this clone: At one of its ends the junction is not consistent with the germline gene, which may arise from a read error. The J gene is TRBJ2-7, the V gene TRBV3-1 (or the pseudogene TRBV3-2); D may be TRBD1 or TRBD2 (6 bases each). The CDR3 runs to 12 residues. CDR1 is LGHDT, CDR2 YNNKEL, per germline (reference sequence). This CDR3 reads CASRQGGGEQYF. In DNA form, the CDR3 reads TGTGCCAGCAGGCAAGGGGGAGGTGAGCAGTACTTC.

The chain recombines TRBV6-5 with TRBJ1-1, with 10 bases aligning to TRBD1. Germline CDR1 reads MNHEY; CDR2 reads SVGAGI. The CDR3 length is 13 residues. Germline trimming cut 8 bases from V and 5 bases from J; bases unmatched to any gene: 5. CDR3 in DNA: TGTGCCAGCTATGGGGACAGGGGTACTGAAGCTTTCTTT. It specifies CASYGDRGTEAFF.

The chain carries TRBV5-1 and TRBJ2-1; 9 nucleotides align to TRBD2. This CDR3 spans 14 amino acids. The germline V gene has CDR1 SGHRS and CDR2 YFSETQ. V shed 6 bases, J shed 7 bases, and the junction held 8 bases outside the gene matches. The CDR3 spells CASTLGLASNEQFF. The CDR3 bases are TGCGCCAGCACACTTGGACTAGCGTCTAATGAGCAGTTCTTC.

The chain couples TRBV11-2 to TRBJ2-7, with D perhaps matching TRBD2 (5 bases). Germline CDR1 reads SGHAT; CDR2 reads FQNNGV. V was cut by 6 bases and J by 3 bases, with 18 bases left in between. The CDR3 has 15 amino acids. The CDR3 protein is CASSPTDFLNYEQYF. CDR3 nucleotide sequence: TGTGCCAGCAGTCCAACGGACTTTTTAAACTACGAGCAGTACTTC.

V and J are TRBV5-6 and TRBJ1-1, with D uncertain. The CDR3 is made up of 13 amino acids. V lost 0 bases, J lost 4 bases, and 7 bases lay in between. CDR1 and CDR2 from the germline V gene are SGHDT and YYEEEE. CDR3 coding DNA: TGTGCCAGCAGCTTGGGGGCGCGCACTGAAGCTTTCTTT. Its translation: CASSLGARTEAFF.